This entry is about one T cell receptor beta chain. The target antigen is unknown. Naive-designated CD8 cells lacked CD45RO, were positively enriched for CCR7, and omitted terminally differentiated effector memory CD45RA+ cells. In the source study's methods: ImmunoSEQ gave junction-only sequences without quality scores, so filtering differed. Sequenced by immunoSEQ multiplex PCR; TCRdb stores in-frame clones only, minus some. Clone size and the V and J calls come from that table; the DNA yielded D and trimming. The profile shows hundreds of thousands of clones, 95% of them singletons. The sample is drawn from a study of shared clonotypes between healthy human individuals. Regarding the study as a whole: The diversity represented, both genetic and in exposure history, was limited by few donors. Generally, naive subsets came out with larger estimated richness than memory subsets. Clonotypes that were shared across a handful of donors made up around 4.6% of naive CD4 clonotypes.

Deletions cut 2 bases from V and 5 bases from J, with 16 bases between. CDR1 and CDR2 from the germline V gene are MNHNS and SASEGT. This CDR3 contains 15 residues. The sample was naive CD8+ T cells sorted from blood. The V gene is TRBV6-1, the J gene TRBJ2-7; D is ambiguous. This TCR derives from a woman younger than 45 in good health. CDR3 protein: CASSETLTFGDEQYF. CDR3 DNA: TGTGCCAGCAGTGAAACCCTCACGTTTGGGGACGAGCAGTACTTC.